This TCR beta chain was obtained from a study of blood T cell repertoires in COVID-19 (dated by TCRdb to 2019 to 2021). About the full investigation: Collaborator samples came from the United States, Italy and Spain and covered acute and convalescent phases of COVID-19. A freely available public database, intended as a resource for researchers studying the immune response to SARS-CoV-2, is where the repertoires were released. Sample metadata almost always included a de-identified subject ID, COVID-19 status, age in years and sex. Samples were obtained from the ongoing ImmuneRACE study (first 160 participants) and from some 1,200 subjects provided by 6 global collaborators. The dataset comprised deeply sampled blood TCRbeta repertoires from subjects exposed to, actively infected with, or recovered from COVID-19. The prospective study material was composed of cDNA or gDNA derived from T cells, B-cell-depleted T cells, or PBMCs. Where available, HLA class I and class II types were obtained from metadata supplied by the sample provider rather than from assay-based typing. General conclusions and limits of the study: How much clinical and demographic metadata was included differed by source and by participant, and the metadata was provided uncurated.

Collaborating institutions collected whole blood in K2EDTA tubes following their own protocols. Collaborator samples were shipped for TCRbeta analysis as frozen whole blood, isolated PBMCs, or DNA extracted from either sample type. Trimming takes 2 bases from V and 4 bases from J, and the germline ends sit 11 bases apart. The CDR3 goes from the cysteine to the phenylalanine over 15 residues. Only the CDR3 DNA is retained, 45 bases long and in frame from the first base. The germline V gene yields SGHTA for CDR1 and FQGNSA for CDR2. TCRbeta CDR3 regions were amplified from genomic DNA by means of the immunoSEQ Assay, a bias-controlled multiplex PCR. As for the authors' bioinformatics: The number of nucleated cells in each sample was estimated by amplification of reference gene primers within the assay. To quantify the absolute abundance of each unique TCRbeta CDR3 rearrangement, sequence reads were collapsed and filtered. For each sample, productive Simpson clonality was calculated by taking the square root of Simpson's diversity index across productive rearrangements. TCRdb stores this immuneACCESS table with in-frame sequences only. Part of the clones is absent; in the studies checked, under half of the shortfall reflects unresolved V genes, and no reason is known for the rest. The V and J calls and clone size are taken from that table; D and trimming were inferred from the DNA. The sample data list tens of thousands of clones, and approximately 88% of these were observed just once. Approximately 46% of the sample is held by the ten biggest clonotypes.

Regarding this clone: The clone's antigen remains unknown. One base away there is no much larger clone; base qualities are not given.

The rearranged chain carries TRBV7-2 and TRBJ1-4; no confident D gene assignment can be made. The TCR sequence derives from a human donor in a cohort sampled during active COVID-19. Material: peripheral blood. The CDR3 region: CASSLSAVFNEKLFF. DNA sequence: TGTGCCAGCAGCTTATCTGCGGTCTTTAATGAAAAACTGTTTTTT.